This T cell receptor (beta chain) was sequenced in a study of blood T cell repertoires in COVID-19. TCRdb's copy holds only in-frame clones and misses some; the assay was immunoSEQ multiplex PCR. In the table there are some 270,000 clones, 90% of which are singletons. Trimming cost V 1 base and J 3 bases, with 7 bases left between them. CDR1 LNHDA and CDR2 SQIVND come from the germline V gene (reference sequence). CDR3 length equals 13 residues. Sequencing was done on a sample of peripheral blood. The clonotype comes from an older woman with COVID-19, enrolled during active disease. V and J are TRBV19 and TRBJ2-7; D gene uncertain. CDR3: CASSIGLDYEQYF. DNA for the CDR3: TGTGCCAGTAGTATAGGACTTGACTACGAGCAGTACTTC. Supplemented by reference TRBV19 and TRBJ2-7, the full variable domain reads DGGITQSPKYLFRKEGQNVTLSCEQNLNHDAMYWYRQDPGQGLRLIYYSQIVNDFQKGDIAEGYSVSREKKESFPLTVTSAQKNPTAFYLCASSIGLDYEQYFGPGTRLTVT.